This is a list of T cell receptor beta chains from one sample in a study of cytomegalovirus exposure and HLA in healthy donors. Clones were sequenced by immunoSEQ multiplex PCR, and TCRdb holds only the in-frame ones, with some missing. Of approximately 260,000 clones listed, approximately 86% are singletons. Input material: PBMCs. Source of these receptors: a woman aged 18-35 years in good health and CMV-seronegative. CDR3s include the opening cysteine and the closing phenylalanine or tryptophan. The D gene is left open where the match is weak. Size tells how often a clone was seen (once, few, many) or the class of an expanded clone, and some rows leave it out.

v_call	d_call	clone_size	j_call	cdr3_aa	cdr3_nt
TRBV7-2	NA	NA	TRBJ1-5	CASSPLPRSNQPQHF	TGTGCCAGCAGTCCCCTCCCCAGGAGCAATCAGCCCCAGCATTTT
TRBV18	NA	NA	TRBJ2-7	CASSPPREPYEQYF	TGTGCCAGCTCACCACCCAGGGAACCCTACGAGCAGTACTTC
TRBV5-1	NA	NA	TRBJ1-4	CASRLHDSRDEKLFF	TGCGCCAGCAGACTCCACGACAGTAGGGATGAAAAACTGTTTTTT
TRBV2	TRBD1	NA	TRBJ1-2	CASSARDSLYGYTF	TGTGCCAGCAGTGCCAGGGACAGCCTCTATGGCTACACCTTC
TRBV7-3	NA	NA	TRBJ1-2	CASSPQEGGGYTF	TGTGCCAGCAGCCCGCAGGAAGGTGGCGGCTACACCTTC
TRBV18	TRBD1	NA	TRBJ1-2	CASSVTTGNYGYTF	TGTGCCAGCTCCGTTACGACAGGGAACTATGGCTACACCTTC
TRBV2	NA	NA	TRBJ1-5	CASSDYGASNQPQHF	TGTGCCAGCAGTGATTACGGAGCTAGCAATCAGCCCCAGCATTTT
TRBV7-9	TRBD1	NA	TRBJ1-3	CASRPWAGTGTSGNTIYF	TGTGCCAGCAGGCCCTGGGCCGGGACAGGGACCTCTGGAAACACCATATATTTT
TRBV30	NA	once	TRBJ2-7	CAWSVGSAYEQYF	TGTGCCTGGAGTGTCGGGTCTGCCTACGAGCAGTACTTC
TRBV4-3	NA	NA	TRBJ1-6	CASSQEPYSTNSPLHF	TGCGCCAGCAGCCAAGAACCGTACAGTACCAATTCACCCCTCCACTTT
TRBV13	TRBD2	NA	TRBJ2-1	CASSLGHAGGLYEQFF	TGTGCCAGCAGCTTAGGCCACGCGGGGGGGCTTTATGAGCAGTTCTTC
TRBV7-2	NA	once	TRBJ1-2	CASSLAGGYGYTF	TGTGCCAGCAGCTTAGCGGGGGGATATGGCTACACCTTC
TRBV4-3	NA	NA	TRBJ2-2	CASSRGGAEAGELFF	TGCGCCAGCAGCCGTGGGGGCGCCGAGGCCGGGGAGCTGTTTTTT
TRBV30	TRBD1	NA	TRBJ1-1	CAWSTGTGRTEAFF	TGTGCCTGGAGCACCGGGACAGGGCGCACTGAAGCTTTCTTT
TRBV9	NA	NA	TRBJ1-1	CASSVVRAVGTEAFF	TGTGCCAGCAGCGTAGTGAGGGCGGTGGGCACTGAAGCTTTCTTT
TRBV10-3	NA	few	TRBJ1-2	CAITYDRVNYGYTF	TGTGCCATCACCTATGACAGAGTCAACTATGGCTACACCTTC
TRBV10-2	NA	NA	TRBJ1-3	CASSESYGAGGDTIYF	TGCGCCAGCAGTGAGTCATACGGGGCCGGAGGGGACACCATATATTTT
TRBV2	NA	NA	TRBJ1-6	CASGGEYNSPLHF	TGTGCCAGCGGGGGGGAATATAATTCACCCCTCCACTTT
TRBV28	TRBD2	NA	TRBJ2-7	CASGGGATYEQYF	TGTGCCAGCGGCGGGGGTGCCACCTACGAGCAGTACTTC
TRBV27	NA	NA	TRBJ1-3	CASSRQALSGNTIYF	TGTGCCAGCAGTAGACAGGCCCTCTCTGGAAACACCATATATTTT
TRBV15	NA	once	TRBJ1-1	CATSRSRTVMNTEAFF	TGTGCCACCAGCAGATCCCGGACAGTCATGAACACTGAAGCTTTCTTT
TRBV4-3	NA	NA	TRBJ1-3	CASSQRTGGRGNTIYF	TGCGCCAGCAGCCAGAGGACGGGGGGCAGGGGAAACACCATATATTTT
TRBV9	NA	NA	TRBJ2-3	CASSEQGERALEDTQYF	TGTGCCAGCAGCGAGCAGGGCGAGCGTGCCTTGGAAGATACGCAGTATTTT
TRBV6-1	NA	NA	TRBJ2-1	CASNRADEQFF	TGTGCCAGCAACAGGGCCGATGAGCAGTTCTTC
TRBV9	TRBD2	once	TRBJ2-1	CASSSRLAGGVGNEQFF	TGTGCCAGCAGCTCCCGACTAGCGGGGGGAGTAGGGAATGAGCAGTTCTTC
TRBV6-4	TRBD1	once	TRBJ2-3	CASSKRGQGAEDTQYF	TGTGCCAGCAGCAAACGGGGACAGGGGGCGGAAGATACGCAGTATTTT
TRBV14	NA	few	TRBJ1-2	CASSQVDFGGYTF	TGTGCCAGCAGCCAAGTCGATTTCGGGGGCTACACCTTC
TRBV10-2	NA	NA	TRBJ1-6	CASSESGAVDSPLHF	TGCGCCAGCAGTGAATCAGGGGCTGTGGATTCACCCCTCCACTTT
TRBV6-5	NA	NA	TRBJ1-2	CASSWGLPRARGYTF	TGTGCCAGCAGTTGGGGACTTCCCCGGGCGAGGGGCTACACCTTC
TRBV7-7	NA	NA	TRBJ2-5	CASSLGVSGQETQYF	TGTGCTAGCAGCTTAGGAGTCAGCGGACAAGAGACCCAGTACTTC
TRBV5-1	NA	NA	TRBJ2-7	CASSERRGGASYEQYF	TGCGCCAGCAGCGAGCGAAGGGGGGGCGCCTCCTACGAGCAGTACTTC
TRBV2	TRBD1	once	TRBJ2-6	CASKHGTGASGANVLTF	TGTGCCAGCAAACACGGGACAGGGGCCTCTGGGGCCAACGTCCTGACTTTC
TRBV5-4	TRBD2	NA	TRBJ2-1	CASSLEGLAGMYEQFF	TGTGCCAGCAGCTTGGAGGGACTAGCGGGAATGTATGAGCAGTTCTTC
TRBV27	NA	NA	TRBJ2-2	CASSQGFGELFF	TGTGCCAGCAGCCAGGGGTTCGGGGAGCTGTTTTTT
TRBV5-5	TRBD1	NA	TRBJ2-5	CASSPRGQGIGETQYF	TGTGCCAGCAGCCCGCGGGGACAGGGCATAGGGGAGACCCAGTACTTC
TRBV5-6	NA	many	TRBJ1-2	CASSRTYGYTF	TGTGCCAGCAGCCGGACTTATGGCTACACCTTC
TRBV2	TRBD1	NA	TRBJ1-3	CASSLRYLRDRGNTIYF	TGTGCCAGCAGTTTGAGGTACCTCCGGGACAGGGGAAACACCATATATTTT
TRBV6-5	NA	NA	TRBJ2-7	CASSYSGGDYSYEQYF	TGTGCCAGCAGTTACTCAGGGGGAGACTACTCCTACGAGCAGTACTTC
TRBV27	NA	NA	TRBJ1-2	CASGLQDGRWDGYTF	TGTGCCAGCGGGCTACAGGACGGACGGTGGGATGGCTACACCTTC
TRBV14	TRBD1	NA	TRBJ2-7	CASSQGDRGYEQYF	TGTGCCAGCAGCCAAGGCGACAGGGGCTACGAGCAGTACTTC
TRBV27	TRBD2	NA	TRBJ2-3	CASSPRTSGLTDTQYF	TGTGCCAGCAGTCCAAGGACTAGCGGGCTTACAGATACGCAGTATTTT
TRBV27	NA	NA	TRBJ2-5	CASSSSQGQETQYF	TGTGCCAGCAGTTCCTCACAGGGCCAAGAGACCCAGTACTTC
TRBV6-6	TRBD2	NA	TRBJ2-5	CASRGRQGTQYF	TGTGCCAGCCGCGGGAGGCAGGGGACCCAGTACTTC
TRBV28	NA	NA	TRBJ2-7	CASSLAGWNEQYF	TGTGCCAGCAGTTTAGCAGGGTGGAACGAGCAGTACTTC